The clone carrying this T cell receptor (beta chain) has just a few counts. What it recognizes is unknown. Prepared TCR beta cDNA libraries contained unique molecular identifiers. Starting from approximately 0.95 to 9.8 million T cells, the study yielded 460,000 or so cDNA molecules. TCRdb re-analysed the PCR reads in MiXCR, keeping a single row per CDR3 protein. The sample holds about 500,000 distinct CDR3 sequences; approximately 45% are singletons and the top ten take about 12%. This entry comes from a study of post-analysis software for immune sequencing data. CDR3 length: 13 amino acids. With 10 bases clipped from V and 6 bases from J, the junction kept 3 bases outside the gene matches. CDR1 KGHDR and CDR2 SFDVKD come from the germline V gene. Study conclusions and caveats: There were five or six TRBV segments more frequent in patients than controls, and TRBV5-6, TRBV5-1 and TRBV20-1 were among them. Versus controls, multiple sclerosis patients showed significantly lower diversity (normalized Chao1).

The chain couples TRBV24-1 to TRBJ2-1, with TRBD2 identical over 12 bases. Specimen: blood. This clonotype originated in a girl aged 5-17 years with multiple sclerosis. The CDR3: CATGLAGRNEQFF. The CDR3 nucleotides are TGTGCCACAGGACTAGCGGGACGCAATGAGCAGTTCTTC.